Below are 24 T cell receptor beta chains sequenced from a single sample in a study of OX40 agonist ivuxolimab in advanced cancers. The protocol was immunoSEQ multiplex PCR, while the TCRdb copy is restricted to in-frame clones and leaves out a portion. The data show roughly 28,000 clones, approximately 84% seen once. The sequencing here drew on CD4+ or CD8+ T cells sorted from blood, taken in a trial of the OX40 agonist ivuxolimab. Receptors were obtained from an adult with an advanced solid tumor such as melanoma, head and neck, liver or kidney cancer.

V usage is TRBV6-5 and J usage is TRBJ1-5; D not certain. V lost 0 bases and J lost 4, with 10 bases in between. The CDR3 extends over 15 amino acids. Germline V CDR1 and CDR2: MNHEY, SVGAGI. The CDR3 DNA is TGTGCCAGCAGTTACTCAGGGCAGCATAATCAGCCCCAGCATTTT. Translation gives CASSYSGQHNQPQHF.

This clone has just one count. This chain uses TRBV19 with TRBJ2-7; D is unclear. CDR3 length equals 11 residues. V lost 2 bases to trimming and J lost 9 bases, with 8 bases between them. The germline V gene encodes CDR1 LNHDA and CDR2 SQIVND (reference sequence). The CDR3 spells CASSIPTLQYF. CDR3 coding DNA: TGTGCCAGTAGTATACCCACTTTGCAGTACTTC. Combining the CDR3 with reference TRBV19 and TRBJ2-7 gives the whole variable domain DGGITQSPKYLFRKEGQNVTLSCEQNLNHDAMYWYRQDPGQGLRLIYYSQIVNDFQKGDIAEGYSVSREKKESFPLTVTSAQKNPTAFYLCASSIPTLQYFGPGTRLTVT.

This clone was observed a single time. J is TRBJ2-2 and V is TRBV7-9, with 8 bases that match TRBD1. This CDR3 is built from 17 residues. The germline V gene has CDR1 SEHNR and CDR2 FQNEAQ (reference sequence). The V and J ends lost 6 bases and 0 bases, in that order; junction bases with no gene match: 9. The CDR3 loop is CASSPTGDRPNTGELFF. The DNA of the CDR3 is TGTGCCAGCAGTCCAACCGGGGACAGGCCGAACACCGGGGAGCTGTTTTTT. The entire variable domain, with the rest obtained from reference TRBV7-9 and TRBJ2-2, is as follows: DTGVSQNPRHKITKRGQNVTFRCDPISEHNRLYWYRQTLGQGPEFLTYFQNEAQLEKSRLLSDRFSAERPKGSFSTLEIQRTEQGDSAMYLCASSPTGDRPNTGELFFGEGSRLTVL.

This chain joins TRBV7-9 and TRBJ2-3; no clear D gene. Trimming shortened V by 3 bases and J by 7 bases, and 11 bases separated the two germline ends. The CDR3 totals 13 residues. Germline CDR1 reads SEHNR; CDR2 reads FQNEAQ (reference sequence). The CDR3 spells CASSFAPIHTQYF. Written as DNA, the CDR3 is TGTGCCAGCAGCTTCGCGCCTATACATACGCAGTATTTT.

The rearrangement links TRBV19 to TRBJ1-4; D is perhaps TRBD1 (5 bases). With 4 bases removed from V and 3 bases from J, the gap between germline ends came to 12 bases. Germline CDR1 reads LNHDA; CDR2 reads SQIVND (reference sequence). The CDR3 totals 15 residues. CDR3 coding DNA: TGTGCCAGTAGTACCCGGGACGTGTCTAATGAAAAACTGTTTTTT. It encodes CASSTRDVSNEKLFF.

This clone has more than one count but fewer than ten. The chain employs TRBV27 and TRBJ2-7; 7 bases are a match to TRBD1. Germline loops: CDR1 MNHEY, CDR2 SMNVEV (reference sequence). This CDR3 contains 12 residues. The V gene end was trimmed by 7 bases and the J gene end by 12 bases; junction bases not matched to a gene: 12. The CDR3 DNA is TGTGCCAGCACCCAGACAGGGACGGAGGTGTACTTC. This gives the protein CASTQTGTEVYF.

The rearrangement links TRBV27 to TRBJ1-1; 8 bases agree with TRBD1. Germline CDR1 MNHEY, CDR2 SMNVEV (reference sequence). This CDR3 is 11 amino acids long. J gave up 5 bases and V 9 bases, and 2 bases lay outside the gene matches. As DNA, the CDR3 is TGTGCCAGTTACAGGGGGACTGAAGCTTTCTTT. It encodes CASYRGTEAFF.

The chain is built from TRBV6-4 and TRBJ2-1; D possibly matches TRBD1 or TRBD2 (6 bases each). With 6 bases removed from V and 2 bases from J, the gap between germline ends came to 17 bases. Germline V lookup: CDR1 MRHNA, CDR2 SNTAGT. CDR3 length equals 16 residues. The CDR3 DNA sequence: TGTGCCAGCAGATCGAGCGAGGGGGGCGCCTACAATGAGCAGTTCTTC. Its translation: CASRSSEGGAYNEQFF.

This clone was observed a few times. This chain connects TRBV6-1 to TRBJ1-5, with TRBD1 identical over 10 bases. The CDR3 has 15 residues. Germline loops: CDR1 MNHNS, CDR2 SASEGT. With V trimmed by 5 bases and J by 6 bases, 7 bases remained unmatched. The CDR3 region has the DNA TGTGCCAGCAGTACCGGGACAGGGGAGGGTCAGCCCCAGCATTTT. This codes for CASSTGTGEGQPQHF.

The rearrangement uses TRBV7-2 and TRBJ2-7, with 8 nucleotides matching TRBD1. The CDR3 is 14 amino acids. The V and J ends lost 10 bases and 3 bases, in that order; junction bases with no gene match: 11. Germline CDR1 reads SGHTA; CDR2 reads FQGNSA. The CDR3 DNA reads TGTGCCACCCGTGACGCCGGGACAGGCTACGAGCAGTACTTC. It yields the protein CATRDAGTGYEQYF. Complete variable domain (other parts from reference TRBV7-2 and TRBJ2-7): GAGVSQSPSNKVTEKGKDVELRCDPISGHTALYWYRQSLGQGLEFLIYFQGNSAPDKSGLPSDRFSAERTGGSVSTLTIQRTQQEDSAVYLCATRDAGTGYEQYFGPGTRLTVT.

The CDR3 spells CASEGSEETQYF. CDR3 DNA: TGTGCCAGCGAGGGGAGCGAAGAGACCCAGTACTTC. The chain employs TRBV11-2 and TRBJ2-5; either TRBD1 or TRBD2 may supply D (5 bases each). Trimming removed 8 bases from V and 3 bases from J, with 10 bases in between. Germline CDR1 is SGHAT and CDR2 is FQNNGV. This CDR3 spans 12 amino acids.

This clone was counted between two and nine times. The chain links TRBV11-2 to TRBJ2-5; 10 bases align to TRBD2. With 7 bases clipped from V and 4 bases from J, the junction kept 12 bases outside the gene matches. This CDR3 region has 16 residues. Per the germline V gene, CDR1 is SGHAT and CDR2 is FQNNGV. The CDR3 spells CASNLYTSGALETQYF. In DNA, the CDR3 is TGTGCCAGCAACCTTTACACTAGCGGGGCTTTAGAGACCCAGTACTTC.

The chain is built from TRBV5-1 and TRBJ1-1; D not resolved. There are 13 residues in the CDR3. Trimming took 4 bases from V and 3 from J, leaving 10 bases between them. Germline CDR1 SGHRS, CDR2 YFSETQ. The DNA for the CDR3 is TGCGCCAGCAGCGCCTCTGATTACACTGAAGCTTTCTTT. As protein: CASSASDYTEAFF.

The chain joins TRBV4-1 to TRBJ2-7; possible D gene TRBD2, 5 bases. CDR1 is MGHRA, CDR2 YSYEKL, per germline. V was shortened by 5 bases and J by 5 bases, with 16 bases between the two germline ends. This CDR3 is 14 amino acids long. The CDR3 spells CASSEARGLHEQYF. CDR3 in DNA: TGCGCCAGCAGCGAAGCTCGGGGTCTCCACGAGCAGTACTTC.

There are a few counts of this clone. The rearrangement uses TRBV11-2 and TRBJ1-1, with 10 nucleotides matching TRBD1. This CDR3 region has 15 residues. Trimming at V came to 4 bases and at J to 1 base, leaving 3 bases not matched to a gene. Per germline, CDR1 SGHAT and CDR2 FQNNGV. CDR3 nucleotide sequence: TGTGCCAGCAGCTCGGACAGGGGGTCGAACACTGAAGCTTTCTTT. Translating it yields CASSSDRGSNTEAFF.

This chain joins TRBV7-7 and TRBJ2-5; TRBD2 matches at 9 bases. J gave up 8 bases and V 4 bases, and 14 bases lay outside the gene matches. CDR3 length equals 16 residues. Germline lookup yields CDR1 SSHAT and CDR2 FNYEAQ (reference sequence). As DNA, the CDR3 is TGTGCCAGCAGCTCCGGGGCGGGGGGGGAGCAAGTAACCCAGTACTTC. It translates to CASSSGAGGEQVTQYF.

The chain is built from TRBV2 and TRBJ2-5, with D maybe TRBD2 (5 bases). The CDR3 contains 14 residues. CDR1 and CDR2 from the germline V gene are SNHLY and FYNNEI. Trimming removed 4 bases at V and 3 bases at J, with 12 bases between. CDR3 residues: CASSAGLRKETQYF. CDR3 bases: TGTGCCAGCAGTGCCGGACTCCGTAAAGAGACCCAGTACTTC.

The CDR3 DNA sequence: TGTGCCAGCAGCTTCTCTGGCGGCACAGATACGCAGTATTTT. This sequence encodes CASSFSGGTDTQYF. The V gene is TRBV5-4, the J gene TRBJ2-3; D ambiguous. The CDR3 contains 14 residues. Trimming removed 2 bases at V and 1 base at J, with 8 bases between. Germline-derived CDR1 and CDR2 are SGHNT and YYREEE (reference sequence).

The J gene is TRBJ2-3, the V gene TRBV30; no firm D call. The germline gives CDR1 GTSNPN, CDR2 SVGIG (reference sequence). V lost 0 bases and J 2 bases, leaving 18 bases between the germline ends. The CDR3 is 17 residues long. The CDR3 coding sequence is TGTGCCTGGAGTGTACCGGAAGGGTATGGGCACACAGATACGCAGTATTTT. Its protein product is CAWSVPEGYGHTDTQYF.

The rearrangement joins TRBV19 to TRBJ1-2; D possibly corresponds to TRBD1 (5 bases). The V gene's germline CDR1 is LNHDA and CDR2 SQIVND (reference sequence). Trimming stripped 3 bases from V and 5 bases from J, with 13 bases between. The CDR3 is 14 residues long. CDR3 in amino acids: CASSIYPDTYGYTF. CDR3 sequence (DNA): TGTGCCAGTAGTATTTACCCGGACACTTATGGCTACACCTTC. Looking up the rest from reference TRBV19 and TRBJ1-2 gives the full variable domain: DGGITQSPKYLFRKEGQNVTLSCEQNLNHDAMYWYRQDPGQGLRLIYYSQIVNDFQKGDIAEGYSVSREKKESFPLTVTSAQKNPTAFYLCASSIYPDTYGYTFGSGTRLTVV.

The chain joins TRBV15 to TRBJ1-1; 9 nucleotides align to TRBD1. With 3 bases clipped from V and 0 bases from J, the junction kept 5 bases outside the gene matches. The CDR3 has 16 amino acids. Germline values: CDR1 LNHNV, CDR2 YYDKDF (reference sequence). The CDR3 sequence is CATSSDRGRVNTEAFF. The CDR3, as DNA: TGTGCCACCAGCAGCGACAGGGGGAGGGTGAACACTGAAGCTTTCTTT.

For the CDR3, the DNA is TGTGCCAGCAGCCACAGGACAGGGGGTATGAACACTGAAGCTTTCTTT. Amino acid sequence: CASSHRTGGMNTEAFF. V usage is TRBV7-6 and J usage is TRBJ1-1, with 10 bases fitting TRBD1. The germline CDR1 and CDR2 sequences are SGHVS and FNYEAQ. The CDR3 sequence is 16 residues long. J gave up 0 bases and V 5 bases, and 6 bases lay outside the gene matches.

This clone is a singleton in its sample. The chain links TRBV23-1 to TRBJ2-5; no clear D. TRBV23-1 has ORF status, its function being uncertain. This CDR3 region has 16 residues. V gave up 3 bases and J gave up 10 bases, with 24 bases separating them. The CDR3 nucleotides read TGCGCCAGCAGTCACCTGAGTAGGTCGAAAGAGTTGGGCCAGTACTTC. It yields the protein CASSHLSRSKELGQYF.

The genes are TRBV27 and TRBJ2-5; 10 nucleotides line up with TRBD2. The junction had 6 bases not matched to a gene; V was cut back by 5 bases and J by 0 bases. The CDR3 extends over 16 amino acids. The germline V gene encodes CDR1 MNHEY and CDR2 SMNVEV (reference sequence). CDR3 in amino acids: CASSTNSGGYQETQYF. In DNA form, the CDR3 reads TGTGCCAGCAGTACCAATAGCGGGGGGTACCAAGAGACCCAGTACTTC.